This passage covers 18 T cell receptor beta chains from one sample sequenced in a study of blood T cell repertoires in COVID-19. Profiled with immunoSEQ multiplex PCR; TCRdb holds only in-frame clones, not every one. There are about 280,000 clones in the sample; nearly 90% occur only once, and almost 9.5% lies in the top ten. Sample: peripheral blood. All receptors derive from a young man with active or convalescent COVID-19.

The J gene is TRBJ2-1, the V gene TRBV10-3, with TRBD2 matching 9 bases. Germline CDR1 is ENHRY and CDR2 is SYGVKD. V lost 8 bases to trimming and J lost 1 base; unmatched junction nucleotides: 9. The CDR3 loop spans 16 amino acids. CDR3 amino acids: CAIGTSNRGSYNEQFF. In DNA, the CDR3 is TGTGCCATCGGGACTAGCAACAGGGGATCCTACAATGAGCAGTTCTTC.

This rearrangement joins TRBV19 to TRBJ2-7, with 8 bases identical to TRBD1. V lost 5 bases, J lost 6 bases, and 6 bases stayed unmatched. Germline lookup yields CDR1 LNHDA and CDR2 SQIVND (reference sequence). This CDR3 comprises 13 residues. CDR3 in amino acids: CASSPRTGREQYF. The CDR3 region has the DNA TGTGCCAGTAGTCCGCGGACAGGGCGCGAGCAGTACTTC.

V usage is TRBV19 and J usage is TRBJ2-3, with 10 positions matching TRBD2. The trim removed 0 bases at V and 8 bases at J, leaving 11 bases unmatched. The CDR3 totals 17 residues. Per the germline V gene, CDR1 is LNHDA and CDR2 is SQIVND (reference sequence). The CDR3: CASSIDLAGVPSGTQYF. CDR3 coding DNA: TGTGCCAGTAGTATAGATCTAGCGGGGGTCCCCTCGGGTACGCAGTATTTT.

The chain is built from TRBV13 and TRBJ2-4, with 13 bases identical to TRBD2. The V and J ends lost 3 bases and 0 bases, in that order; junction bases with no gene match: 5. The CDR3 has 18 residues. Germline V CDR1 and CDR2: PRHDT, FYEKMQ (reference sequence). The CDR3 bases are TGTGCCAGCAGCTTGACTAGCGGGGGGCCGCTAGCCAAAAACATTCAGTACTTC. This sequence encodes CASSLTSGGPLAKNIQYF.

The genes are TRBV7-3 and TRBJ2-5; 9 bases match TRBD2. The germline V gene encodes CDR1 SGHTA and CDR2 FQGTGA. The V gene end was trimmed by 4 bases and the J gene end by 3 bases; junction bases not matched to a gene: 9. The CDR3 consists of 16 residues. CDR3: CASSSGLRGGEETQYF. The CDR3 DNA reads TGTGCCAGCAGCTCAGGCCTGCGGGGGGGGGAAGAGACCCAGTACTTC.

The J gene is TRBJ2-7, the V gene TRBV7-9, with 8 positions matching TRBD2. Germline CDR1 SEHNR, CDR2 FQNEAQ (reference sequence). Losses at the gene ends were 8 bases for V and 9 bases for J; bases not matched to a gene: 9. The CDR3 loop spans 12 amino acids. This CDR3 is CASWTASGGQYF. In DNA form, the CDR3 reads TGTGCCAGCTGGACTGCGAGCGGGGGGCAGTACTTC.

The J gene is TRBJ1-2, the V gene TRBV12-3 or TRBV12-4, with D possibly TRBD1 on 6 matching bases. Deletions cut 9 bases from V and 4 bases from J, with 9 bases between. There are 11 residues in the CDR3. This chain's CDR3 is CASGQSYGYTF. The DNA for the CDR3 is TGTGCCAGTGGACAGAGCTATGGCTACACCTTC.

The chain employs TRBV9 and TRBJ2-7, with a tentative D call TRBD2 (5 bases). Germline V gene sequence: CDR1 SGDLS, CDR2 YYNGEE. There are 13 residues in the CDR3. Trimming cost V 2 bases and J 7 bases, with 13 bases left between them. The DNA for the CDR3 is TGTGCCAGCAGCGTCCCCTCCGGGATGGAGCAGTACTTC. Translated: CASSVPSGMEQYF.

Notes on this clone: Compared with germline, one end of the junction differs, possibly owing to a read error. The chain uses TRBV6-5 and TRBJ2-3; 12 bases line up with TRBD2. The CDR3 contains 16 residues. CDR1 MNHEY and CDR2 SVGAGI come from the germline V gene. This chain's CDR3 is CASSYPGLAGRDMQYF. CDR3 coding DNA: TGTGCCAGCAGTTACCCAGGACTAGCGGGGAGAGATATGCAGTATTTT.

The genes are TRBV18 and TRBJ1-1, with D possibly TRBD1 on 5 matching bases. The V gene's germline CDR1 is KGHSH and CDR2 LQKENI. The CDR3 loop spans 14 amino acids. The V end lost 0 bases, the J end lost 7 bases, and 12 bases lay between the germline ends. As DNA, the CDR3 is TGTGCCAGCTCACCACCGCGGCAGGGCTTTGAAGCTTTCTTT. Protein: CASSPPRQGFEAFF.

This chain connects TRBV7-3 to TRBJ1-2; D not certain. Trimming shortened V by 7 bases and J by 4 bases, and 7 bases separated the two germline ends. This CDR3 has 11 amino acids. The germline V gene has CDR1 SGHTA and CDR2 FQGTGA. Here the CDR3 DNA reads TGTGCCAGCATCCCGGTCTATGGCTACACCTTC. Translating gives CASIPVYGYTF.

The chain is built from TRBV11-3 and TRBJ1-5; D may be TRBD1 (5 bases). The CDR3 loop spans 17 amino acids. Deletions cut 3 bases from V and 4 bases from J, with 19 bases between. Germline values: CDR1 SGHNT, CDR2 YENEEA. CDR3 bases: TGTGCCAGCAGCTTTACTGAAGGCAGGGAGGCTAATCAGCCCCAGCATTTT. Its protein is CASSFTEGREANQPQHF.

The chain couples TRBV6-6 to TRBJ1-2, with 8 bases identical to TRBD1. Per germline, CDR1 MNHNY and CDR2 SVGAGI (reference sequence). This CDR3 comprises 15 residues. J gave up 1 base and V 4 bases, and 5 bases lay outside the gene matches. The CDR3 sequence is CASSSQGAGNYGYTF. The CDR3 DNA reads as TGTGCCAGCAGTTCGCAGGGGGCCGGTAACTATGGCTACACCTTC.

This sequence joins TRBV6-1 and TRBJ1-5; 9 bases align to TRBD1. This CDR3 contains 15 residues. Unmatched junction bases numbered 1, after V lost 2 bases and J lost 2 bases. CDR1 MNHNS and CDR2 SASEGT come from the germline V gene. CDR3 residues: CASSERTGGNQPQHF. The CDR3 nucleotides are TGTGCCAGCAGTGAACGGACAGGGGGCAATCAGCCCCAGCATTTT.

This sequence joins TRBV5-6 and TRBJ1-1; tentative D call: TRBD1 (6 bases). V lost 0 bases and J 1 base, leaving 7 bases between the germline ends. Germline V gene data show CDR1 as SGHDT and CDR2 as YYEEEE. The CDR3 loop spans 14 amino acids. CDR3 bases: TGTGCCAGCAGCTTGGGGACAGCGAACACTGAAGCTTTCTTT. It is translated as CASSLGTANTEAFF.

This sequence joins TRBV19 and TRBJ2-7; D perhaps matches TRBD2 (5 bases). The V and J ends lost 8 bases and 1 base respectively, with 12 bases between them. Germline values: CDR1 LNHDA, CDR2 SQIVND (reference sequence). This CDR3 region has 13 residues. Here the CDR3 reads CASEGAGSYEQYF. The CDR3 bases are TGTGCCAGTGAGGGTGCGGGTTCCTACGAGCAGTACTTC.

The V gene is TRBV15, the J gene TRBJ1-2, with a weak D call TRBD1 (6 bases). CDR1 is LNHNV, CDR2 YYDKDF, per germline (reference sequence). V was cut by 0 bases and J by 8 bases, with 16 bases left in between. The CDR3 sequence is 15 residues long. CDR3 bases: TGTGCCACCAGCAGAGATACTTCTGCAGGGGACGGCTACACCTTC. Its translation is CATSRDTSAGDGYTF.

The chain employs TRBV5-6 and TRBJ1-1; D possibly corresponds to TRBD1 (6 bases). The CDR3 length is 15 residues. V lost 4 bases, J lost 4 bases, and 17 bases lay in between. Germline lookup yields CDR1 SGHDT and CDR2 YYEEEE. The CDR3 nucleotides are TGTGCCAGCAGCGTTGACCGGCTCAGGGGCACTGAAGCTTTCTTT. Translation: CASSVDRLRGTEAFF.